Each of the 19 T cell receptor beta chains below was sequenced from the same sample in a study of cytomegalovirus exposure and HLA in healthy donors. Use of 60 Vbeta and 13 Jbeta primers characterized the PCR. Some clones are missing from TCRdb's copy, which holds only in-frame ones; the method was immunoSEQ multiplex PCR. There are some 120,000 clones in the sample; 60% to 85% occur only once, and 1.2% lies in the top ten. The source material was PBMCs. The receptor set was obtained from a female donor in good health and CMV-seronegative.

This clone was observed a few times. The V gene is TRBV28, the J gene TRBJ1-1, with D perhaps matching TRBD1 (5 bases). The CDR3 consists of 12 residues. V dropped 5 bases and J dropped 9 bases, with 13 bases sitting between them. Germline lookup yields CDR1 MDHEN and CDR2 SYDVKM. In DNA, the CDR3 is TGTGCCAGCAGTATTGTGGGGGGAAAAGCTTTCTTT. Translation gives CASSIVGGKAFF.

This clone was recorded once. The V call is TRBV6-5, the J call TRBJ2-3; 8 bases align to TRBD2. CDR3 length equals 15 residues. V trimming: 6 bases; J trimming: 4 bases; junction bases outside the gene matches: 9. In germline, CDR1 is MNHEY, CDR2 SVGAGI. CDR3 sequence: CASSKSGSAADTQYF. In DNA, the CDR3 is TGTGCCAGCAGCAAAAGCGGGAGTGCTGCAGATACGCAGTATTTT.

The chain links TRBV27 to TRBJ2-1; tentative D call: TRBD2 (7 bases). Germline-derived CDR1 and CDR2 are MNHEY and SMNVEV (reference sequence). The CDR3 totals 16 residues. V lost 5 bases and J 2 bases, leaving 16 bases between the germline ends. The CDR3 bases are TGTGCCAGCAGTCTCGGACTAGGGGGGCCCTACAATGAGCAGTTCTTC. It codes for CASSLGLGGPYNEQFF.

Details on this clone: The same CDR3 is also encoded by other DNA sequences in this sample. This chain connects TRBV5-1 to TRBJ1-1; D not certain. CDR1 and CDR2 from the germline V gene are SGHRS and YFSETQ. Trimming removed 0 bases at V and 2 bases at J, with 8 bases between. The CDR3 is made up of 14 amino acids. The CDR3 spells CASSLGGGNTEAFF. The CDR3 DNA sequence: TGCGCCAGCAGCTTGGGAGGAGGCAACACTGAAGCTTTCTTT.

The chain is built from TRBV11-2 and TRBJ2-7, with D maybe TRBD1 (6 bases). Trimming cost V 5 bases and J 2 bases, with 10 bases left between them. Germline V gene data show CDR1 as SGHAT and CDR2 as FQNNGV. There are 13 residues in the CDR3. CDR3 coding DNA: TGTGCCAGCAGCCCCAGGGGTCCCTACGAGCAGTACTTC. This gives the protein CASSPRGPYEQYF.

The V call is TRBV19, the J call TRBJ2-5; D is possibly TRBD2 (5 bases). The ends were cut back, 3 bases at V and 3 bases at J, with 20 bases in the middle. The CDR3 contains 17 residues. CDR1 LNHDA and CDR2 SQIVND come from the germline V gene (reference sequence). CDR3 region: CASSILPAFPREETQYF. CDR3 nucleotides: TGTGCCAGTAGTATCCTCCCCGCATTTCCGAGGGAAGAGACCCAGTACTTC.

J is TRBJ2-5 and V is TRBV5-1; the D gene is possibly TRBD2 (6 bases). In germline, CDR1 is SGHRS, CDR2 YFSETQ. Trimming took off 0 bases at V and 4 bases at J, with 7 bases between the two ends. The CDR3 has 13 amino acids. CDR3 DNA sequence: TGCGCCAGCAGCTTGGTGGGGGGAGAGACCCAGTACTTC. Its protein product is CASSLVGGETQYF.

This chain joins TRBV13 and TRBJ2-2; D is undetermined. Germline V gene lookup returns CDR1 PRHDT and CDR2 FYEKMQ (reference sequence). The CDR3 totals 15 residues. The V and J ends lost 1 base and 1 base respectively, with 7 bases between them. The CDR3 here is CASSLDRRNTGELFF. The CDR3 nucleotides read TGTGCCAGCAGCTTAGACAGAAGGAACACCGGGGAGCTGTTTTTT.

The rearrangement uses TRBV2 and TRBJ2-3; possibly TRBD2 for D (5 bases). The CDR3 extends over 15 amino acids. From germline, CDR1 is SNHLY and CDR2 FYNNEI. The V and J ends lost 8 bases and 0 bases respectively, with 15 bases between them. The CDR3 region is CASSPTGVSTDTQYF. CDR3 DNA sequence: TGTGCCAGCTCACCGACCGGGGTTAGCACAGATACGCAGTATTTT.

The chain uses TRBV5-1 and TRBJ1-4, with D unresolved. Trimming removed 1 base at V and 8 bases at J, with 12 bases between. There are 14 residues in the CDR3. CDR1 and CDR2 (germline): SGHRS, YFSETQ. As DNA, the CDR3 is TGCGCCAGCAGCTTGTCCCAGACCGGGGAAAAACTGTTTTTT. Its translation: CASSLSQTGEKLFF.

The rearrangement links TRBV7-8 to TRBJ2-1; 7 nucleotides agree with TRBD2. Germline CDR1 SGHVS, CDR2 FQNEAQ. V lost 1 base, J lost 0 bases, and 0 bases stayed unmatched. The CDR3 has 15 amino acids. DNA of the CDR3: TGTGCCAGCAGCTTAGGGACTAGCTCCTACAATGAGCAGTTCTTC. This translates into CASSLGTSSYNEQFF.

This clone was found a few times. CDR3 residues: CASSSLPPGEDGYTF. DNA of the CDR3: TGTGCCAGCAGTTCCCTCCCTCCGGGGGAAGATGGCTACACCTTC. V usage is TRBV27 and J usage is TRBJ1-2, with D perhaps TRBD1 (5 bases). Germline V gene sequence: CDR1 MNHEY, CDR2 SMNVEV (reference sequence). The CDR3 has 15 residues. V was trimmed by 4 bases and J by 6 bases, leaving 18 bases between them.

The J gene is TRBJ2-3, the V gene TRBV2, with D maybe TRBD2 (5 bases). CDR1 and CDR2 from the germline V gene are SNHLY and FYNNEI. The V and J ends lost 7 bases and 5 bases respectively, with 13 bases between them. This CDR3 has 13 amino acids. The CDR3 region is CASNGESQDTQYF. CDR3 nucleotide sequence: TGTGCCAGCAATGGGGAGTCACAAGATACGCAGTATTTT.

The chain is built from TRBV5-1 and TRBJ1-1, with D tentatively TRBD1 (6 bases). This CDR3 region has 14 residues. CDR1 SGHRS and CDR2 YFSETQ come from the germline V gene. Trimming cost V 0 bases and J 5 bases, with 11 bases left between them. The CDR3 bases are TGCGCCAGCAGCTTGGTGGGGGCTGGAACTGAAGCTTTCTTT. It translates to CASSLVGAGTEAFF.

This rearrangement joins TRBV2 to TRBJ2-1, with D unresolved. The V end lost 1 base, the J end lost 4 bases, and 11 bases lay between the germline ends. The germline V gene encodes CDR1 SNHLY and CDR2 FYNNEI. CDR3 length: 15 residues. The CDR3 spells CASSEDIGSYNEQFF. The CDR3 DNA reads as TGTGCCAGCAGTGAAGACATCGGGTCGTACAATGAGCAGTTCTTC.

This chain links TRBV4-1 with TRBJ2-1, with TRBD1 matching over 8 bases. CDR1 and CDR2 (germline): MGHRA, YSYEKL. V lost 1 base, J lost 2 bases, and 7 bases stayed unmatched. This CDR3 comprises 17 residues. This CDR3 is CASSQVFNRGTYNEQFF. For the CDR3, the DNA is TGCGCCAGCAGCCAAGTCTTTAACAGGGGGACCTACAATGAGCAGTTCTTC.

V gene TRBV28 combines with J gene TRBJ1-2, with TRBD1 as a possible D gene (5 bases). V lost 4 bases and J 8 bases, leaving 17 bases between the germline ends. Germline CDR1 MDHEN, CDR2 SYDVKM. The CDR3 has 14 amino acids. This CDR3 is CASSSKPGSRGYTF. The CDR3 DNA sequence: TGTGCCAGCAGTTCCAAACCAGGGTCGAGGGGCTACACCTTC.

For the CDR3, the DNA is TGTGCCAGCAGCCCGGGGGGGTCGAGAGAGACCCAGTACTTC. The encoded protein is CASSPGGSRETQYF. The rearrangement uses TRBV7-3 and TRBJ2-5, with TRBD2 matching 8 bases. The CDR3 covers 14 residues. The J segment lost 4 bases and the V segment lost 5 bases, leaving 6 bases of the junction unmatched. The germline V gene encodes CDR1 SGHTA and CDR2 FQGTGA.

This clone was seen once. The chain joins TRBV20-1 to TRBJ2-5, with D possibly TRBD1 on 6 matching bases. Per the germline V gene, CDR1 is DFQATT and CDR2 is SNEGSKA (reference sequence). The length of the CDR3 is 11 residues. Trimming removed 3 bases from V and 10 bases from J, with 12 bases in between. The DNA for the CDR3 is TGCAGTGCTAGGAGGCAGGGGATCCAGTACTTC. This translates into CSARRQGIQYF.